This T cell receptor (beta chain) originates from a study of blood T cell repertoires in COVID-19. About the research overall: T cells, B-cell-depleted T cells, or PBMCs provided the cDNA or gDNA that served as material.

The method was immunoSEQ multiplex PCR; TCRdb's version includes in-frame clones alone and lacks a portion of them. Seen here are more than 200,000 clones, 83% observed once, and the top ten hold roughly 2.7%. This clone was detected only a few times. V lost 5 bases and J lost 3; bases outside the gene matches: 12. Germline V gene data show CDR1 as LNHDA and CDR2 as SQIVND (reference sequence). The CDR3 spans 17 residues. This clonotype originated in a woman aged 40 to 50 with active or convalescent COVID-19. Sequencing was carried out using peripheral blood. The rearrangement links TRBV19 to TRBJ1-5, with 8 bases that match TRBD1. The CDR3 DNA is TGTGCCAGTAGTTCAGCCGGGACAGGAAGCTTCAATCAGCCCCAGCATTTT. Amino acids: CASSSAGTGSFNQPQHF.